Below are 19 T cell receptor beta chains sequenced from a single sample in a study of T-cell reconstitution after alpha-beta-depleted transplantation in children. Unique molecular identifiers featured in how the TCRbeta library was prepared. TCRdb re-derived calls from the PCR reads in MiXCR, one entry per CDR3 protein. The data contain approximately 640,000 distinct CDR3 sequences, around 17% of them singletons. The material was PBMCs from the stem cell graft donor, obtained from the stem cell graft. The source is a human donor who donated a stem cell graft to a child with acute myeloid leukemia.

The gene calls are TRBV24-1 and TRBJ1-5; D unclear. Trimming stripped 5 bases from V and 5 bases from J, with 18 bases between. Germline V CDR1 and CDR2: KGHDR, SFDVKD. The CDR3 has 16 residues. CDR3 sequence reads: CATSADGAPWYQPQHF. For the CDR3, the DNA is TGTGCCACCAGTGCGGACGGAGCTCCTTGGTATCAGCCCCAGCATTTT.

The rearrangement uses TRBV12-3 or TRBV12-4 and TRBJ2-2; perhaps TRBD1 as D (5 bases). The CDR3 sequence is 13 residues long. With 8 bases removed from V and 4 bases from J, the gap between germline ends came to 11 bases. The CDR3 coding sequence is TGTGCCAGCCGACAGTCGGGCACCGGGGAGCTGTTTTTT. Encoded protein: CASRQSGTGELFF.

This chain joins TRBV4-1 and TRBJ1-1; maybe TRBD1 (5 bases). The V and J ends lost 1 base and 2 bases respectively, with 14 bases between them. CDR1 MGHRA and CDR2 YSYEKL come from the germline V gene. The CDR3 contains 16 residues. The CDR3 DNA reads TGCGCCAGCAGCCAAGGCTCGACAGCGCTCAACACTGAAGCTTTCTTT. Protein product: CASSQGSTALNTEAFF.

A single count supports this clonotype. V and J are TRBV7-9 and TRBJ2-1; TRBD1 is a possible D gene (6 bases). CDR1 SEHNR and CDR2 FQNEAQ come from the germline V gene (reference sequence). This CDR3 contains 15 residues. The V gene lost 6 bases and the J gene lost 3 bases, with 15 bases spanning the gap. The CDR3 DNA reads TGTGCCAGCAGTCACATATTGACAGGCTACAATGAGCAGTTCTTC. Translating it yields CASSHILTGYNEQFF.

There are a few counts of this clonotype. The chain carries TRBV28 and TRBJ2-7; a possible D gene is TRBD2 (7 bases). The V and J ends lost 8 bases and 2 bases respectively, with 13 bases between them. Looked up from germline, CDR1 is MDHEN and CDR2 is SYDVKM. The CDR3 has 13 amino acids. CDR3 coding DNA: TGTGCCAGCGTGGGCGGGGGCGCCTACGAGCAGTACTTC. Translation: CASVGGGAYEQYF.

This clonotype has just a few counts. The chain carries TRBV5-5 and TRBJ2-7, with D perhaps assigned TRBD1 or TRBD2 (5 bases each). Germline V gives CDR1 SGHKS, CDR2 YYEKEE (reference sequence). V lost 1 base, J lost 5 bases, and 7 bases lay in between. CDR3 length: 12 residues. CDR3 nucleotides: TGTGCCAGCAGCTTGCCGGGGCACGAGCAGTACGTC. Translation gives CASSLPGHEQYV.

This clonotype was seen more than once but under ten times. CDR3 bases: TGTGCCAGCAGCCCGGACAATGAAGCTTTCTTT. Its translation: CASSPDNEAFF. This chain uses TRBV7-8 with TRBJ1-1, with D perhaps matching TRBD1 (5 bases). V lost 5 bases and J lost 7, with 8 bases in between. The germline V gene encodes CDR1 SGHVS and CDR2 FQNEAQ. The CDR3 runs 11 residues.

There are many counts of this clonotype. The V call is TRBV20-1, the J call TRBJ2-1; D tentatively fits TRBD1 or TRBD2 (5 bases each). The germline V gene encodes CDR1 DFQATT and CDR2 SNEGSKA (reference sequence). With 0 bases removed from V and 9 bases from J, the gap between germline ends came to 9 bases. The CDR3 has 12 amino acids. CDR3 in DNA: TGCAGTGCTAGAGATCGAGGGGCTGAGCAGTTCTTC. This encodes CSARDRGAEQFF.

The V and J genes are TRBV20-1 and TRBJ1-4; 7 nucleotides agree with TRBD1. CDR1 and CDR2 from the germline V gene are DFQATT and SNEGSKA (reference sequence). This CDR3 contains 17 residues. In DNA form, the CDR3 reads TGCAGCCTCCGATCCCCGACAGGGCCAGGAGCTAATGAAAAACTGTTTTTT. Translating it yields CSLRSPTGPGANEKLFF.

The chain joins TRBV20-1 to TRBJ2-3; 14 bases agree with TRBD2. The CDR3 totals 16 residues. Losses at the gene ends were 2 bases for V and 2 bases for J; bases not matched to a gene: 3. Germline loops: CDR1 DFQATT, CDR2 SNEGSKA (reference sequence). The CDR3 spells CSARRLAGGNTDTQYF. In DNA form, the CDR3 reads TGCAGTGCTAGACGACTAGCGGGGGGGAACACAGATACGCAGTATTTT.

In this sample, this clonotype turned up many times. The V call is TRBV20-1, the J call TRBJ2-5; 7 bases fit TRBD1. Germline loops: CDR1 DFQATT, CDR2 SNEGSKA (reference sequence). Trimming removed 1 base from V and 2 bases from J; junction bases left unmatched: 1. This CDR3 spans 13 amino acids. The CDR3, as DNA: TGCAGTGCTAGAGTGACAGGGCAAGAGACCCAGTACTTC. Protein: CSARVTGQETQYF.

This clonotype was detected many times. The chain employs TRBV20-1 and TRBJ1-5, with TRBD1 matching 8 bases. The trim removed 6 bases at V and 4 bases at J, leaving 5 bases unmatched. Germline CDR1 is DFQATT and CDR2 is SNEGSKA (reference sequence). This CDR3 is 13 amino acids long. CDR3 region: CSAARQGNQPQHF. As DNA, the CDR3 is TGCAGTGCCGCCCGACAGGGGAATCAGCCCCAGCATTTT.

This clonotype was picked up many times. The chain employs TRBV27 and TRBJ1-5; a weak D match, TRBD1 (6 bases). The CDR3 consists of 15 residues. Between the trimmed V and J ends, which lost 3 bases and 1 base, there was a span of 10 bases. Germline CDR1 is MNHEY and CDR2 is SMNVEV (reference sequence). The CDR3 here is CASSFQGQSNQPQHF. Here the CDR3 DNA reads TGTGCCAGCAGTTTCCAAGGACAGAGCAATCAGCCCCAGCATTTT.

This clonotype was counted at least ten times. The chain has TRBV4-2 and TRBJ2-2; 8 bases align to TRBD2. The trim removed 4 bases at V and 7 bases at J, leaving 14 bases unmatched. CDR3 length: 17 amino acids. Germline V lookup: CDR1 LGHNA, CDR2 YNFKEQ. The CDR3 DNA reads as TGTGCCAGCAGCCGAGCCGGGACTAGTTGGCTTAACGGGGAGCTGTTTTTT. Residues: CASSRAGTSWLNGELFF.

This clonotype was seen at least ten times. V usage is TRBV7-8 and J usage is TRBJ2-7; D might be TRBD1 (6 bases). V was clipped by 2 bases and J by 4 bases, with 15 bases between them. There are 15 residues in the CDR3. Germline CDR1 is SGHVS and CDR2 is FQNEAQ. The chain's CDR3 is CASSLRSGVNYEQYF. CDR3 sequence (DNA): TGTGCCAGCAGCTTAAGGTCAGGGGTTAATTACGAGCAGTACTTC. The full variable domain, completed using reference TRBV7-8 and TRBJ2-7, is GAGVSQSPRYKVAKRGQDVALRCDPISGHVSLFWYQQALGQGPEFLTYFQNEAQLDKSGLPSDRFFAERPEGSVSTLKIQRTQQEDSAVYLCASSLRSGVNYEQYFGPGTRLTVT.

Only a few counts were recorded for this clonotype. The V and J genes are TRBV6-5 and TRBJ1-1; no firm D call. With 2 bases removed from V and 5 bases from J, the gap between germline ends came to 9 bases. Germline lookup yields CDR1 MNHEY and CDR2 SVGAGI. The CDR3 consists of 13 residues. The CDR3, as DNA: TGTGCCAGCAGTTACGAGGGTAGGACTGAAGCTTTCTTT. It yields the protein CASSYEGRTEAFF.

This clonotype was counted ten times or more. The CDR3 DNA follows: TGCAGTGCTCCTCTGGCGGGGGTGATCACAGATACGCAGTATTTT. Amino acids: CSAPLAGVITDTQYF. The chain is built from TRBV20-1 and TRBJ2-3; TRBD2 agrees at 7 bases. Germline V gene data show CDR1 as DFQATT and CDR2 as SNEGSKA (reference sequence). Trimming cost V 5 bases and J 2 bases; bases outside gene matches: 10. The length of the CDR3 is 15 residues.

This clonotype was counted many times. CDR3 protein: CSAAQGFENQPQHF. CDR3 nucleotides: TGCAGTGCAGCCCAGGGTTTTGAAAATCAGCCCCAGCATTTT. The V call is TRBV20-1, the J call TRBJ1-5, with a tentative D call TRBD1 (5 bases). V lost 6 bases to trimming and J lost 4 bases, with 16 bases between them. The germline CDR1 and CDR2 sequences are DFQATT and SNEGSKA (reference sequence). This CDR3 has 14 residues.

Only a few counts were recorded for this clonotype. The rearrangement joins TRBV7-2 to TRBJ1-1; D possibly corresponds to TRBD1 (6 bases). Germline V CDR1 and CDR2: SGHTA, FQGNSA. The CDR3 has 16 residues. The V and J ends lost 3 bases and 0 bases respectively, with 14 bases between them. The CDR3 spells CASSFFPDRLNTEAFF. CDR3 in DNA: TGTGCCAGCAGCTTTTTTCCGGACAGATTGAACACTGAAGCTTTCTTT.